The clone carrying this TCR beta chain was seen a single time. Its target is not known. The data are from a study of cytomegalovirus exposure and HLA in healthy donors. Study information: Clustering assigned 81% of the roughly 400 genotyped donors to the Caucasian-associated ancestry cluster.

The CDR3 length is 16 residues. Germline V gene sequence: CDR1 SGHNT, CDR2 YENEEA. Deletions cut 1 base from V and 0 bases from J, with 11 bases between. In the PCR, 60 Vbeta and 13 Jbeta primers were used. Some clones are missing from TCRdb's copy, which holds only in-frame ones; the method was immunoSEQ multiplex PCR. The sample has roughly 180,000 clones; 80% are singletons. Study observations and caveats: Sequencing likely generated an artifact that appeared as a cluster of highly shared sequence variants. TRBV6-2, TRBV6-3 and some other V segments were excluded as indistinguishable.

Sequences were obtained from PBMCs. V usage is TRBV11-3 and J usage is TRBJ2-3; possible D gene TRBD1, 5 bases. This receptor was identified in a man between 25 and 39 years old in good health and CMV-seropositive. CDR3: CASSLGRQSSTDTQYF. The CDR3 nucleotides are TGTGCCAGCAGCTTAGGTCGACAGTCAAGCACAGATACGCAGTATTTT.